This T cell receptor (beta chain) comes out of a study of shared clonotypes between healthy human individuals. General study findings and limits: Sharing of clonotypes among donors was expected to vary with sequencing depth.

Concerning this clone itself: Its antigen is unknown.

The protocol was immunoSEQ multiplex PCR, while the TCRdb copy is restricted to in-frame clones and leaves out a portion. This sample has approximately 2.3 million clones; approximately 93% occur once, and the top ten carry 0.3% to 0.4%. Germline lookup yields CDR1 SGHVS and CDR2 FNYEAQ. The V end was cut by 4 bases, the J end by 6 bases, with 12 bases between. The CDR3 has 13 amino acids. The chain is built from TRBV7-6 and TRBJ1-2, with D possibly matching TRBD1 (6 bases). The sequence was obtained from a man aged 18 to 29 in good health. Some clones in this sample may be carry-over from other donors' samples. The sequenced material came from naive CD4+ T cells from PBMCs. Specified subset: CD45RA+ positively selected. CDR3 sequence reads: CASSSRGTDGYTF. The DNA for the CDR3 is TGTGCCAGCAGCTCGAGGGGGACTGATGGCTACACCTTC.